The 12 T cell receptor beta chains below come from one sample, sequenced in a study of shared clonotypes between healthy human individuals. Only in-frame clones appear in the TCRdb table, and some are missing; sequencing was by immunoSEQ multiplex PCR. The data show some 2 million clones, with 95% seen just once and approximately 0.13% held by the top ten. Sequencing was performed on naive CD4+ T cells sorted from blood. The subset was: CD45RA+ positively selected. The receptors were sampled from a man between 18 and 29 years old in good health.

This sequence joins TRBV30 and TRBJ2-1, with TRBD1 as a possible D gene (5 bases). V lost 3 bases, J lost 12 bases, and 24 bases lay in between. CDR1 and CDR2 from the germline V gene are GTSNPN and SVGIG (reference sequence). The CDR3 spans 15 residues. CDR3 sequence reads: CAWSLKTNWGPGQFF. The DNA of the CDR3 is TGTGCCTGGAGCCTCAAGACAAACTGGGGCCCAGGGCAGTTCTTC.

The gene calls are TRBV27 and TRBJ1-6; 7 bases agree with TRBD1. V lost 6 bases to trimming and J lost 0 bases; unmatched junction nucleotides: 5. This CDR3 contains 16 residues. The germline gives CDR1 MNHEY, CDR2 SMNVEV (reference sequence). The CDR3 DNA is TGTGCCAGCAGGCGGGGGACAGCCTCCTATAATTCACCCCTCCACTTT. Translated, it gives CASRRGTASYNSPLHF.

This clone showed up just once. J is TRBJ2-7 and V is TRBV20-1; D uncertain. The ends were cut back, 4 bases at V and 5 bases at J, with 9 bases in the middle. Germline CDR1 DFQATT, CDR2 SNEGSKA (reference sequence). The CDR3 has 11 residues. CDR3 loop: CSATLRDEQYF. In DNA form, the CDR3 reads TGCAGTGCTACCCTTCGAGACGAGCAGTACTTC.

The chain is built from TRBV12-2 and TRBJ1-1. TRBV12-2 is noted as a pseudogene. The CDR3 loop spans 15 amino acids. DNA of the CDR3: TGTGCAAGTCGCTCGCTATGGACGGTGAACACTGAAGCTTTCTTT. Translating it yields CASRSLWTVNTEAFF.

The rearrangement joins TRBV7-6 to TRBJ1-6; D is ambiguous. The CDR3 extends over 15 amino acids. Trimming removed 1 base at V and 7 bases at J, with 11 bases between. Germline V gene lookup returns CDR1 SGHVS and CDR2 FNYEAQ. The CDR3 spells CASSLDRPENSPLHF. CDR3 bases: TGTGCCAGCAGCTTAGACCGCCCCGAGAATTCACCCCTCCACTTT.

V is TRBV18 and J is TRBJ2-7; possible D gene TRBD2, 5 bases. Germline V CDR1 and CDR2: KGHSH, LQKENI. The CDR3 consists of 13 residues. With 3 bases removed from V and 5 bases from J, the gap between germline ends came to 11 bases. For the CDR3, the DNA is TGTGCCAGCTCACCGGAGGTTCTGGACGAGCAGTACTTC. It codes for CASSPEVLDEQYF. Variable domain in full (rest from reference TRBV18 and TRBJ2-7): NAGVMQNPRHLVRRRGQEARLRCSPMKGHSHVYWYRQLPEEGLKFMVYLQKENIIDESGMPKERFSAEFPKEGPSILRIQQVVRGDSAAYFCASSPEVLDEQYFGPGTRLTVT.

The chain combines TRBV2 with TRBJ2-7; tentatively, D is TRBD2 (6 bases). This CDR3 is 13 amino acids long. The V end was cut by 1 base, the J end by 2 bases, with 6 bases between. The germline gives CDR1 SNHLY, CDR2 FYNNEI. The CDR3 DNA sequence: TGTGCCAGCAGTGAAGGGGGGGCCTACGAGCAGTACTTC. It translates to CASSEGGAYEQYF.

The CDR3 DNA sequence: TGTGCCAGCTCCGGCGGTCACAACTATGGCTACACCTTC. Its translation is CASSGGHNYGYTF. The chain combines TRBV28 with TRBJ1-2; no reliable D call. CDR3 length: 13 amino acids. Trimming pared 8 bases from V and 2 bases from J, leaving 12 bases between. Germline loops: CDR1 MDHEN, CDR2 SYDVKM.

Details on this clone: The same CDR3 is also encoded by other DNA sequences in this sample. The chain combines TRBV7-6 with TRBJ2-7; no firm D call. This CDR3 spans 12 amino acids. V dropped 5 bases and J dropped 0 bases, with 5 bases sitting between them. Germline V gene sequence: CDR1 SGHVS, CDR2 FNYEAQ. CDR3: CASSPNSYEQYF. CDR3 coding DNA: TGTGCCAGCAGCCCTAACTCCTACGAGCAGTACTTC.

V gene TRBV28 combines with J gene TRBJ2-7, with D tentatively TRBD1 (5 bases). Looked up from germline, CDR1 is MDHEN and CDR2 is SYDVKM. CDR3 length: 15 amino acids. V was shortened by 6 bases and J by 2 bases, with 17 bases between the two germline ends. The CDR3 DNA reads TGTGCCAGCAGACCCCCCCCAGGGTTTACCTACGAGCAGTACTTC. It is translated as CASRPPPGFTYEQYF.

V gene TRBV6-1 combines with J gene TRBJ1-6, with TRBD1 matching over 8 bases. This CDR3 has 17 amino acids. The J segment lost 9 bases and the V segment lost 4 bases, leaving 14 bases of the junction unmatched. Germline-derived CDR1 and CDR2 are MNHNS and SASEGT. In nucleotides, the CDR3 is TGTGCCAGCAGTGTGGCTCTCGGACAGGGCGGGAGTTCACCCCTCCACTTT. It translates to CASSVALGQGGSSPLHF.

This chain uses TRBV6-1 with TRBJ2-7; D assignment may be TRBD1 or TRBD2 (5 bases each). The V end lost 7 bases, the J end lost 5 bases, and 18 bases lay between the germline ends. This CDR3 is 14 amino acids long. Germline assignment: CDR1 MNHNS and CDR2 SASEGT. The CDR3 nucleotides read TGTGCCAGCACTACCGCCTCCCTGGGGGACGAGCAGTACTTC. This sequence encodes CASTTASLGDEQYF.